The clone carrying this T cell receptor (beta chain) was seen just once. These data come from a study of blood T cell repertoires in COVID-19. Study-wide context: Samples representing acute and convalescent COVID-19 were sourced from the United States, Italy and Spain. T cells, B-cell-depleted T cells, or PBMCs supplied cDNA or gDNA.

This CDR3 has 16 amino acids. Germline V gene data show CDR1 as SGHNT and CDR2 as YYREEE (reference sequence). Germline trimming cut 4 bases from V and 4 bases from J; bases unmatched to any gene: 13. As originally analysed: Amplifying reference gene primers gave estimates of nucleated cell counts. TCRdb's copy holds only in-frame clones and misses some; the assay was immunoSEQ multiplex PCR. D and trimming come from the DNA, and the V and J calls and clone size come from that table. There are more than 200,000 clones in the sample; under 90% occur only once, and 2% to 3% lies in the top ten. This chain uses TRBV5-4 with TRBJ1-2; 7 positions match TRBD1. The receptor's source is a woman aged 40 to 55 with active or convalescent COVID-19. What was sequenced was peripheral blood. The DNA of the CDR3 is TGTGCCAGCAGCATGGGACAGATCCCCGGATTCTATGGCTACACCTTC. Encoded protein: CASSMGQIPGFYGYTF. Using reference TRBV5-4 and TRBJ1-2 for the parts outside the CDR3, the full variable domain is ETGVTQSPTHLIKTRGQQVTLRCSSQSGHNTVSWYQQALGQGPQFIFQYYREEENGRGNFPPRFSGLQFPNYSSELNVNALELDDSALYLCASSMGQIPGFYGYTFGSGTRLTVV.